This passage covers 20 T cell receptor beta chains from one sample sequenced in a study of OX40 agonist ivuxolimab in advanced cancers. Profiling relied on immunoSEQ multiplex PCR, and the TCRdb table lists in-frame clones only, not all of them. In the table there are 31,000 or so clones, around 81% of which are singletons. The source material was CD4+ or CD8+ T cells sorted from blood, sampled in a trial of the OX40 agonist ivuxolimab. These receptor sequences come from an adult with an advanced solid tumor such as melanoma, head and neck, liver or kidney cancer.

This chain links TRBV6-6 with TRBJ2-6; D remains unclear. The CDR3 covers 14 residues. Trimming left V 5 bases short and J 4 bases short, with 9 bases between. CDR1 MNHNY and CDR2 SVGAGI come from the germline V gene (reference sequence). CDR3 residues: CASSPSRGANVLTF. The CDR3 DNA follows: TGTGCCAGCAGTCCTTCCCGAGGGGCCAACGTCCTGACTTTC.

This clone was recorded once. V usage is TRBV6-5 and J usage is TRBJ1-6; D not certain. This CDR3 is built from 16 residues. Trimming took 0 bases from V and 7 from J, leaving 13 bases between them. The germline V gene has CDR1 MNHEY and CDR2 SVGAGI. The CDR3: CASSYSSIGNNSPLHF. CDR3 DNA sequence: TGTGCCAGCAGTTACTCGAGTATTGGGAACAATTCACCCCTCCACTTT.

This clone has only one observation. The chain links TRBV18 to TRBJ2-7; a weak D match, TRBD1 (5 bases). Trimming removed 1 base at V and 2 bases at J, with 12 bases between. The CDR3 spans 15 residues. The germline gives CDR1 KGHSH, CDR2 LQKENI. The chain's CDR3 is CASSPQGMLTYEQYF. The CDR3 coding sequence is TGTGCCAGCTCACCACAGGGGATGTTGACCTACGAGCAGTACTTC.

The chain has TRBV5-6 and TRBJ1-3; 7 positions match TRBD1. Germline trimming cut 2 bases from V and 5 bases from J; bases unmatched to any gene: 4. The germline gives CDR1 SGHDT, CDR2 YYEEEE. The CDR3 covers 14 residues. CDR3 protein: CASSFRDRRNTIYF. The CDR3 coding sequence is TGTGCCAGCAGCTTCCGGGACAGAAGAAACACCATATATTTT. Supplemented by reference TRBV5-6 and TRBJ1-3, the full variable domain reads DAGVTQSPTHLIKTRGQQVTLRCSPKSGHDTVSWYQQALGQGPQFIFQYYEEEERQRGNFPDRFSGHQFPNYSSELNVNALLLGDSALYLCASSFRDRRNTIYFGEGSWLTVV.

The chain recombines TRBV7-2 with TRBJ1-2, with unresolved D. Germline CDR1 and CDR2: SGHTA and FQGNSA. V was pared by 7 bases and J by 2 bases, with 14 bases between. The CDR3 extends over 14 amino acids. The CDR3 region is CASIPSRTNYGYTF. As DNA, the CDR3 is TGTGCCAGCATCCCTAGCAGGACGAACTATGGCTACACCTTC.

The rearrangement links TRBV6-5 to TRBJ1-4; no clear D. CDR3 length equals 16 residues. The germline CDR1 and CDR2 sequences are MNHEY and SVGAGI. V lost 0 bases and J 7 bases, leaving 15 bases between the germline ends. CDR3 protein: CASSYSMVSAGEKLFF. In nucleotides, the CDR3 is TGTGCCAGCAGTTACTCGATGGTGTCAGCGGGTGAAAAACTGTTTTTT.

The CDR3 sequence: CASKTNTRDLDIQYF. Written as DNA, the CDR3 is TGTGCCAGTAAGACGAACACCAGGGACTTGGACATTCAGTACTTC. This chain joins TRBV19 and TRBJ2-4; tentatively, D is TRBD2 (6 bases). The V end lost 7 bases, the J end lost 8 bases, and 21 bases lay between the germline ends. Germline V gene lookup returns CDR1 LNHDA and CDR2 SQIVND (reference sequence). CDR3 length: 15 amino acids.

This clone came up a few times. The V call is TRBV29-1, the J call TRBJ1-1; D is unclear. Trimming removed 4 bases from V and 2 bases from J, with 17 bases in between. In germline, CDR1 is SQVTM, CDR2 ANQGSEA. This CDR3 spans 15 amino acids. CDR3 nucleotides: TGCAGCGTTGGCTTGTTCTCTGTGGGTAACACTGAAGCTTTCTTT. Amino acid sequence: CSVGLFSVGNTEAFF.

V usage is TRBV20-1 and J usage is TRBJ1-2; possible D gene TRBD1, 5 bases. The CDR3 consists of 11 residues. V lost 3 bases and J lost 5, with 7 bases in between. The germline V gene has CDR1 DFQATT and CDR2 SNEGSKA (reference sequence). The chain's CDR3 is CSASWGYGYTF. In DNA form, the CDR3 reads TGCAGTGCTAGTTGGGGGTATGGCTACACCTTC.

V is TRBV28 and J is TRBJ1-5; D is possibly TRBD1 (5 bases). CDR1 and CDR2 (germline): MDHEN, SYDVKM. Trimming removed 1 base at V and 7 bases at J, with 17 bases between. The CDR3 runs to 16 residues. DNA for the CDR3: TGTGCCAGCAGTTTATTGGGGAGGGGAGAAGGCCAGCCCCAGCATTTT. As protein: CASSLLGRGEGQPQHF.

This clone was recorded a few times. The chain couples TRBV11-2 to TRBJ1-1; D is unclear. The V and J ends lost 5 bases and 4 bases respectively, with 8 bases between them. Per the germline V gene, CDR1 is SGHAT and CDR2 is FQNNGV. CDR3 length: 12 amino acids. CDR3 sequence: CASSKVFTEAFF. The CDR3 coding sequence is TGTGCCAGCAGCAAGGTCTTCACTGAAGCTTTCTTT.

This clone was seen only a few times. The V and J genes are TRBV19 and TRBJ2-7, with D perhaps matching TRBD1 (5 bases). V was shortened by 3 bases and J by 6 bases, with 9 bases between the two germline ends. Germline CDR1 LNHDA, CDR2 SQIVND (reference sequence). The CDR3 spans 12 residues. The CDR3 nucleotides are TGTGCCAGTAGTATCGGCCAGGGCGAGCAGTACTTC. Amino acid sequence: CASSIGQGEQYF.

The chain has TRBV7-4 and TRBJ1-6; D possibly corresponds to TRBD1 (6 bases). The CDR3 covers 16 residues. V was clipped by 1 base and J by 7 bases, with 14 bases between them. The germline CDR1 and CDR2 sequences are SGHVT and SQSDAQ. CDR3 residues: CASSLEGGRWNSPLHF. DNA for the CDR3: TGTGCCAGCAGCTTAGAGGGGGGGCGTTGGAATTCACCCCTCCACTTT. Drawing the rest from reference TRBV7-4 and TRBJ1-6, the complete variable domain is GAGVSQSPRYKVAKRGRDVALRCDSISGHVTLYWYRQTLGQGSEVLTYSQSDAQRDKSGRPSGRFSAERPERSVSTLKIQRTEQGDSAVYLCASSLEGGRWNSPLHFGNGTRLTVT.

V usage is TRBV10-3 and J usage is TRBJ2-3, with 10 bases identical to TRBD1. The germline CDR1 and CDR2 sequences are ENHRY and SYGVKD. Germline trimming cut 4 bases from V and 4 bases from J; bases unmatched to any gene: 5. This CDR3 comprises 15 residues. The CDR3 region is CAISGGTGEADTQYF. The CDR3 DNA reads as TGTGCCATCAGTGGAGGGACAGGGGAGGCAGATACGCAGTATTTT.

This clone appeared once. The rearrangement links TRBV7-2 to TRBJ2-1; TRBD2 is a possible D gene (8 bases). V dropped 5 bases and J dropped 10 bases, with 18 bases sitting between them. The CDR3 loop spans 14 amino acids. Germline V gene sequence: CDR1 SGHTA, CDR2 FQGNSA. The CDR3, as DNA: TGTGCCAGCAGCGCAAACAGGGGACTAGGAGAGCAGTTCTTC. The encoded protein is CASSANRGLGEQFF.

The rearrangement joins TRBV7-9 to TRBJ1-3; no firm D call. Germline V gene sequence: CDR1 SEHNR, CDR2 FQNEAQ (reference sequence). V was shortened by 4 bases and J by 4 bases, with 8 bases between the two germline ends. CDR3 size: 13 residues. The CDR3 region has the DNA TGTGCCAGCAGCTACTATCTCGGAAACACCATATATTTT. Its protein product is CASSYYLGNTIYF.

The V gene is TRBV9, the J gene TRBJ1-6, with D perhaps matching TRBD1 (5 bases). Trimming took off 3 bases at V and 0 bases at J, with 10 bases between the two ends. This CDR3 has 16 residues. Germline assignment: CDR1 SGDLS and CDR2 YYNGEE. The DNA for the CDR3 is TGTGCCAGCAGCGCCCGGGGGAGCTCCTATAATTCACCCCTCCACTTT. Protein: CASSARGSSYNSPLHF.

This clone was detected only a few times. At one of its ends the junction is not consistent with the germline gene, which may arise from a read error. The genes are TRBV28 and TRBJ2-7; 8 bases align to TRBD1. The V gene's germline CDR1 is MDHEN and CDR2 SYDVKM. CDR3 length: 11 amino acids. The CDR3 sequence is CASSDRGEQYF. The CDR3 region has the DNA TGTGCGAGCAGTGACAGGGGCGAGCAGTACTTC.

The chain joins TRBV6-5 to TRBJ1-2; D is possibly TRBD1 (5 bases). The CDR3 covers 13 residues. V lost 7 bases and J lost 1, with 10 bases in between. Per the germline V gene, CDR1 is MNHEY and CDR2 is SVGAGI. The CDR3 is CASKTGGNYGYTF. CDR3 DNA: TGTGCCAGCAAAACCGGGGGTAACTATGGCTACACCTTC.

In this sample, this clone turned up a few times. V usage is TRBV14 and J usage is TRBJ1-3, with TRBD1 matching over 7 bases. Germline assignment: CDR1 SGHDN and CDR2 FVKESK. J was trimmed by 4 bases and V by 4 bases; bases with no gene match: 4. The CDR3 totals 14 residues. The CDR3 loop is CASSRTGVGNTIYF. The CDR3 DNA reads TGTGCCAGCAGCCGTACAGGGGTCGGAAACACCATATATTTT.